A single sample is the source of the 23 T cell receptor beta chains below, sequenced in a study of blood T cell repertoires in COVID-19. Some clones are missing from TCRdb's copy, which holds only in-frame ones; the method was immunoSEQ multiplex PCR. This sample carries 55,000 to 70,000 clones, 80% to 90% of them seen once, and the ten largest clones take over 6.5%. Sequenced material: peripheral blood. The receptors stem from a man aged 55 to 70 with acute or convalescent COVID-19.

The rearrangement links TRBV4-3 to TRBJ1-3; 10 positions agree with TRBD1. The CDR3 is 16 amino acids. Germline lookup yields CDR1 LGHNA and CDR2 YSLEER. Trimming took 3 bases from V and 1 from J; bases not matched to a gene: 3. CDR3 protein: CASSQRTGGSGNTIYF. The CDR3 DNA reads as TGCGCCAGCAGCCAGAGGACAGGGGGTTCTGGAAACACCATATATTTT.

V gene TRBV7-2 combines with J gene TRBJ1-3; TRBD1 is a possible D gene (5 bases). The CDR3 consists of 13 residues. Trimming took 6 bases from V and 2 from J, leaving 8 bases between them. The V gene's germline CDR1 is SGHTA and CDR2 FQGNSA. The CDR3 region is CASRQGPGNTIYF. The CDR3, as DNA: TGTGCCAGCAGGCAGGGTCCTGGAAACACCATATATTTT.

This rearrangement joins TRBV5-1 to TRBJ1-2; no reliable D call. Germline lookup yields CDR1 SGHRS and CDR2 YFSETQ. The CDR3 extends over 13 amino acids. With 4 bases removed from V and 7 bases from J, the gap between germline ends came to 14 bases. The CDR3 loop reads CASSPGTPSGYTF. CDR3 nucleotides: TGCGCCAGCAGCCCGGGAACCCCCTCTGGCTACACCTTC.

This clone has more than one count but fewer than ten. This sequence joins TRBV5-6 and TRBJ1-1; TRBD1 agrees at 8 bases. The V segment lost 2 bases and the J segment 4 bases; nucleotides outside the gene matches: 7. Germline-derived CDR1 and CDR2 are SGHDT and YYEEEE. The CDR3 length is 15 residues. CDR3 DNA: TGTGCCAGCAGCTTTCCAGACAGGGGTTTCACTGAAGCTTTCTTT. Amino acid sequence: CASSFPDRGFTEAFF. The full variable domain, completed using reference TRBV5-6 and TRBJ1-1, is DAGVTQSPTHLIKTRGQQVTLRCSPKSGHDTVSWYQQALGQGPQFIFQYYEEEERQRGNFPDRFSGHQFPNYSSELNVNALLLGDSALYLCASSFPDRGFTEAFFGQGTRLTVV.

The genes are TRBV6-1 and TRBJ2-7, with 9 nucleotides matching TRBD1. CDR3 size: 15 residues. V gave up 2 bases and J gave up 1 base; unmatched junction bases: 3. The germline gives CDR1 MNHNS, CDR2 SASEGT. CDR3 loop: CASSEWTGVSYEQYF. CDR3 bases: TGTGCCAGCAGTGAATGGACAGGGGTTTCCTACGAGCAGTACTTC.

This clone was found once. The chain joins TRBV28 to TRBJ2-5; possibly TRBD1 for D (5 bases). V was trimmed by 5 bases and J by 4 bases, leaving 11 bases between them. The germline CDR1 and CDR2 sequences are MDHEN and SYDVKM. CDR3 size: 13 residues. Here the CDR3 reads CASSGASRETQYF. As DNA, the CDR3 is TGTGCCAGCAGTGGGGCCTCCCGAGAGACCCAGTACTTC. The full variable domain, rest sourced from reference TRBV28 and TRBJ2-5, is DVKVTQSSRYLVKRTGEKVFLECVQDMDHENMFWYRQDPGLGLRLIYFSYDVKMKEKGDIPEGYSVSREKKERFSLILESASTNQTSMYLCASSGASRETQYFGPGTRLLVL.

J is TRBJ2-3 and V is TRBV14; 8 bases map to TRBD1. Trimming cost V 4 bases and J 1 base; bases outside gene matches: 10. This CDR3 has 17 amino acids. Germline assignment: CDR1 SGHDN and CDR2 FVKESK. This CDR3 reads CASSRMDPTGGTDTQYF. In DNA form, the CDR3 reads TGTGCCAGCAGCCGGATGGACCCGACAGGGGGCACAGATACGCAGTATTTT.

V gene TRBV15 combines with J gene TRBJ1-5, with D possibly TRBD1 on 6 matching bases. From germline, CDR1 is LNHNV and CDR2 YYDKDF (reference sequence). V dropped 1 base and J dropped 9 bases, with 16 bases sitting between them. CDR3 size: 15 residues. CDR3 amino acids: CATSRVTQGNRPQHF. The CDR3 DNA is TGTGCCACCAGCAGAGTAACACAGGGCAACCGGCCCCAGCATTTT.

The chain has TRBV6-1 and TRBJ1-3; no clear D gene. The CDR3 covers 16 residues. V was shortened by 2 bases and J by 0 bases, with 11 bases between the two germline ends. CDR1 and CDR2 (germline): MNHNS, SASEGT. The CDR3 loop reads CASSEMSAGSGNTIYF. For the CDR3, the DNA is TGTGCCAGCAGTGAAATGTCGGCAGGCTCTGGAAACACCATATATTTT.

This rearrangement joins TRBV7-2 to TRBJ2-7; D is uncertain. This CDR3 comprises 15 residues. V lost 2 bases to trimming and J lost 2 bases, with 13 bases between them. Germline V gene sequence: CDR1 SGHTA, CDR2 FQGNSA. CDR3 sequence (DNA): TGTGCCAGCAGCTTAACACGGGTCCACACCTACGAGCAGTACTTC. The encoded protein is CASSLTRVHTYEQYF.

The table lists this clone with a count of one. The V and J genes are TRBV3-1 (or the pseudogene TRBV3-2) and TRBJ1-2, with 7 bases fitting TRBD1. The CDR3 is 13 residues long. Trimming at V came to 5 bases and at J to 6 bases, leaving 6 bases not matched to a gene. CDR1 and CDR2 from the germline V gene are LGHDT and YNNKEL (reference sequence). CDR3 coding DNA: TGTGCCAGCAGCTGGGACAGCAGGGATGGCTACACCTTC. It encodes CASSWDSRDGYTF.

The V gene is TRBV27, the J gene TRBJ1-2; 10 bases match TRBD1. The CDR3 consists of 14 residues. CDR1 is MNHEY, CDR2 SMNVEV, per germline (reference sequence). Germline trimming cut 5 bases from V and 7 bases from J; bases unmatched to any gene: 7. Written as DNA, the CDR3 is TGTGCCAGCAGTACAGACAGGGGGCAGGGTGGCTACACCTTC. Amino acid sequence: CASSTDRGQGGYTF.

The J gene is TRBJ2-1, the V gene TRBV6-2 or TRBV6-3; no firm D call. The CDR3 covers 11 residues. Germline lookup yields CDR1 MNHEY and CDR2 SVGEGT. V was pared by 2 bases and J by 6 bases, with 2 bases between. This CDR3 is CASSYRNEQFF. In DNA, the CDR3 is TGTGCCAGCAGTTACCGCAATGAGCAGTTCTTC.

The chain couples TRBV27 to TRBJ2-7; a possible D gene is TRBD1 (5 bases). CDR3 length equals 14 residues. Germline V gives CDR1 MNHEY, CDR2 SMNVEV (reference sequence). The V and J ends lost 8 bases and 0 bases respectively, with 14 bases between them. CDR3 sequence reads: CASHLTASSYEQYF. As DNA, the CDR3 is TGTGCCAGCCATCTGACAGCGAGCTCCTACGAGCAGTACTTC.

In this sample, this clone turned up once. The J gene is TRBJ2-1, the V gene TRBV19, with TRBD1 identical over 8 bases. V dropped 3 bases and J dropped 2; count of bases not matched to a gene: 9. Germline CDR1 reads LNHDA; CDR2 reads SQIVND (reference sequence). This CDR3 has 17 residues. The CDR3 region has the DNA TGTGCCAGTAGTATTCTCCCCACAGGGGGTACCTACAATGAGCAGTTCTTC. Amino acid sequence: CASSILPTGGTYNEQFF.

The CDR3 here is CASSLGQGANTEAFF. CDR3 sequence (DNA): TGTGCCAGCAGCTTGGGACAGGGGGCGAACACTGAAGCTTTCTTT. The gene calls are TRBV5-4 and TRBJ1-1, with 10 bases fitting TRBD1. CDR1 and CDR2 from the germline V gene are SGHNT and YYREEE (reference sequence). V lost 0 bases, J lost 1 base, and 0 bases stayed unmatched. This CDR3 has 15 residues.

The chain combines TRBV18 with TRBJ1-2; the D is unclear. Looked up from germline, CDR1 is KGHSH and CDR2 is LQKENI. The CDR3 has 15 residues. The V end lost 2 bases, the J end lost 0 bases, and 10 bases lay between the germline ends. This CDR3 is CASSPATAPNYGYTF. CDR3 nucleotides: TGTGCCAGCTCACCAGCCACAGCCCCTAACTATGGCTACACCTTC.

CDR3 region: CATKRGDTGELFF. For the CDR3, the DNA is TGTGCCACCAAAAGGGGTGACACCGGGGAGCTGTTTTTT. The rearrangement uses TRBV9 and TRBJ2-2; D possibly corresponds to TRBD1 (5 bases). Trimming took off 9 bases at V and 3 bases at J, with 12 bases between the two ends. CDR3 length: 13 residues. Germline V CDR1 and CDR2: SGDLS, YYNGEE.

CDR3: CASSRDSHPDEQYF. The CDR3 bases are TGTGCCAGCTCTCGGGACAGCCACCCGGACGAGCAGTACTTC. The chain combines TRBV18 with TRBJ2-7; 7 positions agree with TRBD1. Germline V gene lookup returns CDR1 KGHSH and CDR2 LQKENI. The CDR3 loop spans 14 amino acids. V trimming: 6 bases; J trimming: 5 bases; junction bases outside the gene matches: 10.

The chain links TRBV14 to TRBJ2-7; D unresolved. CDR1 and CDR2 from the germline V gene are SGHDN and FVKESK. Trimming took 0 bases from V and 7 from J, leaving 7 bases between them. This CDR3 is 12 amino acids long. Here the CDR3 reads CASSQDYGEQYF. In DNA, the CDR3 is TGTGCCAGCAGCCAAGATTACGGTGAGCAGTACTTC.

The CDR3 sequence is CASSLTSSGNEQFF. The CDR3 coding sequence is TGTGCCAGCAGCTTAACTAGCTCGGGCAATGAGCAGTTCTTC. The chain links TRBV7-3 to TRBJ2-1, with D unresolved. Per the germline V gene, CDR1 is SGHTA and CDR2 is FQGTGA. The CDR3 has 14 amino acids. Trimming pared 0 bases from V and 6 bases from J, leaving 9 bases between.

This rearrangement joins TRBV5-6 to TRBJ1-5, with a possible D match to TRBD1 (5 bases). Trimming shortened V by 5 bases and J by 0 bases, and 12 bases separated the two germline ends. Germline loops: CDR1 SGHDT, CDR2 YYEEEE. This CDR3 spans 15 amino acids. In DNA form, the CDR3 reads TGTGCCAGCAGTACCTGGGGCAGTAGCAATCAGCCCCAGCATTTT. It is translated as CASSTWGSSNQPQHF.

This chain uses TRBV7-6 with TRBJ1-2; weak D call: TRBD1 (6 bases). This CDR3 region has 16 residues. Trimming removed 5 bases at V and 1 base at J, with 17 bases between. Germline V gene data show CDR1 as SGHVS and CDR2 as FNYEAQ. The CDR3 sequence: CASSLETGNLNYGYTF. CDR3 sequence (DNA): TGTGCCAGCAGCCTAGAGACAGGCAACCTTAACTATGGCTACACCTTC. The full variable domain, completed using reference TRBV7-6 and TRBJ1-2, is GAGVSQSPRYKVTKRGQDVALRCDPISGHVSLYWYRQALGQGPEFLTYFNYEAQQDKSGLPNDRFSAERPEGSISTLTIQRTEQRDSAMYRCASSLETGNLNYGYTFGSGTRLTVV.